A selection of T cell receptor beta chains follows, all from one sample in a study of blood T cell repertoires in COVID-19. Sequencing was performed with immunoSEQ multiplex PCR; in TCRdb, only in-frame clones are kept and a portion is missing. The sample lists tens of thousands of clones, approximately 80% seen once, with roughly 2.6% in the top ten. Input material: peripheral blood. The source of these receptors is a woman aged 60-70 years with acute or convalescent COVID-19. CDR3s include the opening cysteine and the closing phenylalanine or tryptophan. The order of the fields is CDR3 protein, CDR3 DNA, clone size, J gene, V gene, D gene. A D gene is named only where the DNA matches it firmly. For some rows the clone size is stated as once, few or many, or as a class when expanded; others skip it.

CDR3 protein: CASSGGLGGTDTQYF
CDR3 DNA: TGTGCCAGCAGCGGAGGACTGGGAGGGACAGATACGCAGTATTTT
clone size: .
J gene: TRBJ2-3
V gene: TRBV9
D gene: TRBD2

CDR3 protein: CASSFGGTGANVLTF
CDR3 DNA: TGTGCCAGCAGCTTCGGGGGTACTGGGGCCAACGTCCTGACTTTC
clone size: few
J gene: TRBJ2-6
V gene: TRBV5-4
D gene: .

CDR3 protein: CASSTRDRFAEAFF
CDR3 DNA: TGTGCCAGCAGCACGAGGGACAGATTCGCTGAAGCTTTCTTT
clone size: few
J gene: TRBJ1-1
V gene: TRBV13
D gene: TRBD1

CDR3 protein: CASSIFAGMQDQPQHF
CDR3 DNA: TGTGCCAGTAGTATCTTTGCGGGAATGCAAGACCAGCCCCAGCATTTT
clone size: .
J gene: TRBJ1-5
V gene: TRBV19
D gene: .

CDR3 protein: CASTSSGTGELLFTEAFF
CDR3 DNA: TGTGCCAGCACGTCTTCCGGGACAGGGGAACTTTTGTTCACTGAAGCTTTCTTT
clone size: .
J gene: TRBJ1-1
V gene: TRBV27
D gene: TRBD1

CDR3 protein: CATSIFGEGAFF
CDR3 DNA: TGTGCCACCTCCATATTTGGGGAGGGAGCTTTCTTT
clone size: few
J gene: TRBJ1-1
V gene: TRBV6-5
D gene: .

CDR3 protein: CATSDSGTGLTGELFF
CDR3 DNA: TGTGCCACCAGTGATTCCGGGACAGGGTTGACCGGGGAGCTGTTTTTT
clone size: .
J gene: TRBJ2-2
V gene: TRBV24-1
D gene: TRBD1

CDR3 protein: CASSFGQPQHF
CDR3 DNA: TGTGCCAGCAGCTTCGGTCAGCCCCAGCATTTT
clone size: .
J gene: TRBJ1-5
V gene: TRBV5-8
D gene: .

CDR3 protein: CAWSVAGGQNEQFF
CDR3 DNA: TGTGCCTGGAGTGTAGCGGGGGGGCAAAATGAGCAGTTCTTC
clone size: .
J gene: TRBJ2-1
V gene: TRBV30
D gene: TRBD2

CDR3 protein: CASSPGTTATNEKLFF
CDR3 DNA: TGTGCCAGCAGCCCGGGGACAACCGCAACTAATGAAAAACTGTTTTTT
clone size: .
J gene: TRBJ1-4
V gene: TRBV7-9
D gene: .